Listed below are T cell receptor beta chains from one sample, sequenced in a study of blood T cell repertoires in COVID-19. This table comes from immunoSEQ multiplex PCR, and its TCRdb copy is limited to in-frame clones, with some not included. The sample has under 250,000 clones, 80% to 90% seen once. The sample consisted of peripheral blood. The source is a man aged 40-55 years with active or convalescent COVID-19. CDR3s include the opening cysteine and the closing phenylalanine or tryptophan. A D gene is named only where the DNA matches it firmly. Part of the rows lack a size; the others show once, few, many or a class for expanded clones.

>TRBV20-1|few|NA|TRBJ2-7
TGCAGTGCTAGTGCTCCTCTAGCGCAATCCAACTCCTACGAGCAGTACTTC
CSASAPLAQSNSYEQYF
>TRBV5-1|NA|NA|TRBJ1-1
TGCGCCAGCAGCAACCAGGGTAACACTGAAGCTTTCTTT
CASSNQGNTEAFF
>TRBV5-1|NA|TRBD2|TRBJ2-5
TGCGCCAGCCTACTAGCGGGAGTTATGGAGACCCAGTACTTC
CASLLAGVMETQYF
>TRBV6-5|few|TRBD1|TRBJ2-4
TGTGCCAGCAGTTCCCGGACAGGGGGATACATTCAGTACTTC
CASSSRTGGYIQYF
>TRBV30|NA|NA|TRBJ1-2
TGTGCCTGGAAGGGGGAGGGGAGGTATATAGGCTACACCTTC
CAWKGEGRYIGYTF
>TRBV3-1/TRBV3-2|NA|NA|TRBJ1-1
TGTGCCAGCACCTCGGGGGGCGCCGTAGGGTACACTGAAGCTTTCTTT
CASTSGGAVGYTEAFF
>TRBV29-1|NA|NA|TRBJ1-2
TGCAGCGTTGAGGTAGTCTATGGCTACACCTTC
CSVEVVYGYTF
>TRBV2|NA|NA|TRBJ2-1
TGTGCCAGCAGGGCCGGGTGGGGGCGTAATGAGCAGTTCTTC
CASRAGWGRNEQFF
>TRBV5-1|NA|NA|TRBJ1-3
TGCGCCAGCAGCTTTTCTACTGGAAACACCATATATTTT
CASSFSTGNTIYF
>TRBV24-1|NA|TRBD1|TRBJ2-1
TGTGCCACCAGTGATGGACAGGGACGGGGCAATGAGCAGTTCTTC
CATSDGQGRGNEQFF
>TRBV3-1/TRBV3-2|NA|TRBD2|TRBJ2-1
TGTGCCAGCAGCCACGTGACTAGCGGGAGGGCCGGTGAGCAGTTCTTC
CASSHVTSGRAGEQFF
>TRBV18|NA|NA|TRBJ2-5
TGTGCCAGCTCACCATCCAGGACTGCGGACGGGACCCAGTACTTC
CASSPSRTADGTQYF
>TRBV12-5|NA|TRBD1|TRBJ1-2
TGTGCTAGTGGTAGTGGACAGGGCAACTATGGCTACACCTTC
CASGSGQGNYGYTF
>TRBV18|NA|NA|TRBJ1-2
TGTGCCAGCTCACCACGCGGGGAGGGCTATGGCTACACCTTC
CASSPRGEGYGYTF
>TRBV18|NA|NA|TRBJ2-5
TGTGCCACCTCCCAAAGTTCCCAGTACCAAGAGACCCAGTACTTC
CATSQSSQYQETQYF
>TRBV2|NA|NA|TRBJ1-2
TGTGCCAGCAGTGAAGGAGGGATTTATGGCTACACCTTC
CASSEGGIYGYTF
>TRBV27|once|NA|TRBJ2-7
TGTGCCAGCTGGAAAAGCGGGCTACCCTACGAGCAGTACTTC
CASWKSGLPYEQYF
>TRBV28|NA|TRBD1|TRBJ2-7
TGTGCCAGCAGTTCCGGGACAGGCTTACCTCGGTACTTC
CASSSGTGLPRYF
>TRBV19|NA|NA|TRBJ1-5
TGTGCCAGTAGTAAACCACAGGGAGTAAGCAATCAGCCCCAGCATTTT
CASSKPQGVSNQPQHF
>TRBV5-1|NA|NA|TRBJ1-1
TGCGCCAGCAGAGCATCACAGGGAAGGGCTTTCTTT
CASRASQGRAFF
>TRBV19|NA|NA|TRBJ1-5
TGTGCCAGTAGTACCCCTGACGGGGCGGGGGGCAATCAGCCCCAGCATTTT
CASSTPDGAGGNQPQHF
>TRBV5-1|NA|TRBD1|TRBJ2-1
TGCGCCAGCAGCTTGGTAGGGACAGGGGTTGAGCAGTTCTTC
CASSLVGTGVEQFF
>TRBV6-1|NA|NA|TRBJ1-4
TGTGCCAGCAGTGAGGAAGGGGTAGGGGAGGGAAAACTGTTTTTT
CASSEEGVGEGKLFF
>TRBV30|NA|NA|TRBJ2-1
TGTGCCTGGAGTCGACTCCTAGAGCAGTTCTTC
CAWSRLLEQFF
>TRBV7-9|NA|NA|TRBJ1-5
TGTGCCAGCAGCTGGGGAGAGAGGGCCCAGCATTTT
CASSWGERAQHF
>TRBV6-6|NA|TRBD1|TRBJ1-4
TGTGCCAGCAGACCCGGACAGGGATCGGGAGAAAAACTGTTTTTT
CASRPGQGSGEKLFF
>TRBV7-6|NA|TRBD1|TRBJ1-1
TGTGCCAGCAGCTCCCGGGACAGGGTGATCACTGAAGCTTTCTTT
CASSSRDRVITEAFF
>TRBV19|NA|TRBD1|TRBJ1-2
TGTGCCAGTAGTATCCGGGACAGGGTGGAAGGCTACACCTTC
CASSIRDRVEGYTF
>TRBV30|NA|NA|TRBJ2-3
TGTGCCTGGAGTAGAGCTAGGGGCAGCACAGATACGCAGTATTTT
CAWSRARGSTDTQYF
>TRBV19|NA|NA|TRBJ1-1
TGTGCCAGTAGTATAGATAAGCGGAACACTGAAGCTTTCTTT
CASSIDKRNTEAFF
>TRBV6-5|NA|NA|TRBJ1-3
TGTGCCAGCATCCGGAGTCAGGGGGGAAACACCATATATTTT
CASIRSQGGNTIYF
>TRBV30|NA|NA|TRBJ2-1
TGTGCCTGGAGGGGTGGCGGCCCCACCCGGTTCTTC
CAWRGGGPTRFF
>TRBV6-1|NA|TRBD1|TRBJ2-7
TGTGCCAGCAGTGAAACTGGGACAGGGAACGAGCAGTACTTC
CASSETGTGNEQYF
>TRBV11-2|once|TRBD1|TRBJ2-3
TGTGCCAGCAGCTTCACTAGCAGGGGGCTCAGCACAGATACGCAGTATTTT
CASSFTSRGLSTDTQYF
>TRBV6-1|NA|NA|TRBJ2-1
TGTGCCAGCAGTGAATCGGGAAGCTCCTACAATGAGCAGTTCTTC
CASSESGSSYNEQFF
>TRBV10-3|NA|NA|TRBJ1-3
TGTGCCATCAGTCGAACAGATCCAGGAAACACCATATATTTT
CAISRTDPGNTIYF
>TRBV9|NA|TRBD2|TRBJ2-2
TGTGCCAGCAGCGTAGGAGTGGGGCGGGGGAGCACCGGGGAGCTGTTTTTT
CASSVGVGRGSTGELFF
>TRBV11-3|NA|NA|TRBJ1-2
TGTGCCAGCAGCACACCCTTGGGGCGGTTTTCTAACTATGGCTACACCTTC
CASSTPLGRFSNYGYTF
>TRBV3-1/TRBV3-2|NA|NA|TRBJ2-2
TGTGCCAGCAGCCTTGCTCTTAGCACCGGGGAGCTGTTTTTT
CASSLALSTGELFF
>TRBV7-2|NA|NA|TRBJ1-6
TGTGCCAGCAGCCCCAGGGTTCGTAATTCACCCCTCCACTTT
CASSPRVRNSPLHF